The rows below give T cell receptor beta chains drawn from one sample of a study of blood T cell repertoires in COVID-19. Only in-frame clones appear in the TCRdb table, and some are missing; sequencing was by immunoSEQ multiplex PCR. The sample shows approximately 300,000 clones, more than 70% of them seen only once. The material sequenced was peripheral blood. The receptors originated from a woman aged 50 to 60 with acute or convalescent COVID-19. CDR3s include the opening cysteine and the closing phenylalanine or tryptophan. A D gene is named only where the DNA matches it firmly. Size tells how often a clone was seen (once, few, many) or the class of an expanded clone, and some rows leave it out.

>TRBJ1-1|TRBV29-1|-|-
TGCAGCGTGGTCGGACAGCCTACCAAGTGGGCTTTCTTT
CSVVGQPTKWAFF
>TRBJ2-7|TRBV5-1|TRBD2|-
TGCGCCAGCCCATCCGGACTAGCGGGTCCCGAGCGGGGGGAGCAGTACTTC
CASPSGLAGPERGEQYF
>TRBJ1-5|TRBV7-2|-|-
TGTGCCAGCAGCTTAAGGCAGGGCAATCAGCCCCAGCATTTT
CASSLRQGNQPQHF
>TRBJ1-1|TRBV5-1|-|-
TGCGCCAGCAGCTTGCGGTACTCGAGTGCCACTGAAGCTTTCTTT
CASSLRYSSATEAFF
>TRBJ2-1|TRBV24-1|-|-
TGTGCCACCAGTGATTTGCTTCGGAATGAGCAGTTCTTC
CATSDLLRNEQFF
>TRBJ1-1|TRBV18|-|once
TGTGCCAGCTCACCAGAGGGTATGACTGAAGCTTTCTTT
CASSPEGMTEAFF
>TRBJ2-1|TRBV6-6|TRBD2|-
TGTGCCAGCAGTTACGGGACTAGCGGGACCAATGAGCAGTTCTTC
CASSYGTSGTNEQFF
>TRBJ1-2|TRBV27|-|-
TGTGCCAGCAGAAGAGATGGCGGAAACTATGGCTACACCTTC
CASRRDGGNYGYTF
>TRBJ2-5|TRBV19|-|-
TGTGCCAGTCGTCCGACAGGCCAAGAGACCCAGTACTTC
CASRPTGQETQYF
>TRBJ1-5|TRBV6-6|-|-
TGTGCCAGCAGTCCCTATACAGATCAGCCCCAGCATTTT
CASSPYTDQPQHF
>TRBJ2-3|TRBV7-9|TRBD1|-
TGTGCCAGCAGTTTAGGGGACAGAGACACAGATACGCAGTATTTT
CASSLGDRDTDTQYF
>TRBJ2-1|TRBV4-2|-|-
TGTGCCAGCAGCCAAGATCTTGGGGGAGGTTTTTACAATGAGCAGTTCTTC
CASSQDLGGGFYNEQFF
>TRBJ2-7|TRBV7-2|-|once
TGTGCCAGCAGCTCCATCCCGGGGGACGAGCAGTACTTC
CASSSIPGDEQYF
>TRBJ2-1|TRBV4-2|TRBD2|-
TGTGCCAGCAGCCAAGACGGGACTAGCGGCAATGAGCAGTTCTTC
CASSQDGTSGNEQFF
>TRBJ2-3|TRBV5-1|-|-
TGCGCCAGCAATTCGGGCACAGATACGCAGTATTTT
CASNSGTDTQYF
>TRBJ1-1|TRBV28|-|-
TGTGCCAGCCGCCTATTTCAGGGTGGACGACGGACTGAAGCTTTCTTT
CASRLFQGGRRTEAFF
>TRBJ2-6|TRBV5-1|-|-
TGCGCCAGCAGCACCGCAGTCTCTGGGGCCAACGTCCTGACTTTC
CASSTAVSGANVLTF
>TRBJ2-7|TRBV4-1|TRBD1|-
TGCGCCAGCAGCCAAGGGACAGGGGGCGGCTCTGCCTACGAGCAGTACTTC
CASSQGTGGGSAYEQYF
>TRBJ2-7|TRBV12-3/TRBV12-4|-|-
TGTGCCAGCAGTTTTGCGGCCTCCTACGAGCAGTACTTC
CASSFAASYEQYF
>TRBJ1-5|TRBV24-1|TRBD1|few
TGTGCCACCAGTGACCCGACAGGGGTCCAGCCCCAGCATTTT
CATSDPTGVQPQHF
>TRBJ2-3|TRBV5-1|TRBD2|-
TGCGCCAGCAGCCTAGGACTAGCGTCAGATACGCAGTATTTT
CASSLGLASDTQYF
>TRBJ2-7|TRBV6-5|TRBD2|once
TGTGCCAGCAGCCGACTAGCGGGAGTCTACGAGCAGTACTTC
CASSRLAGVYEQYF
>TRBJ2-3|TRBV18|-|-
TGTGCCAGCTCACCACCGGGCGGGGCAAGAGATACGCAGTATTTT
CASSPPGGARDTQYF
>TRBJ1-2|TRBV6-2/TRBV6-3|-|-
TGTGCCAGCAGCGGGCAGGTCGGCCATGGCTACACCTTC
CASSGQVGHGYTF
>TRBJ2-5|TRBV19|-|-
TGTGCCAGTAGCCCAATGGGGGGGCCCCAAGAGACCCAGTACTTC
CASSPMGGPQETQYF
>TRBJ1-1|TRBV5-6|TRBD1|-
TGTGCCAGCAGCTCGCCAGGGGGGATGGACACTGAAGCTTTCTTT
CASSSPGGMDTEAFF
>TRBJ2-2|TRBV4-3|TRBD1|-
TGCGCCAGCAGCCCGGGGACAGGGCTGCGTGGCACCGGGGAGCTGTTTTTT
CASSPGTGLRGTGELFF
>TRBJ1-5|TRBV4-1|TRBD1|-
TGCGCCAGCAGCCAATACGGACAGGGTAGCAATCAGCCCCAGCATTTT
CASSQYGQGSNQPQHF
>TRBJ2-7|TRBV7-8|-|-
TGTGCCAGCAGCCCCAGGGCCTCCTTCTCCTACGAGCAGTACTTC
CASSPRASFSYEQYF
>TRBJ2-7|TRBV27|-|-
TGTGCCAGCAGAAGGGGATTTGGCTCCTACGAGCAGTACTTC
CASRRGFGSYEQYF
>TRBJ2-5|TRBV28|TRBD1|-
TGTGCCAGCAGTTTCGTAGGGGGCAAAGAGACCCAGTACTTC
CASSFVGGKETQYF
>TRBJ2-3|TRBV10-3|TRBD2|-
TGTGCCATCAGGGACCTAGCGGGAGGAACAGATACGCAGTATTTT
CAIRDLAGGTDTQYF
>TRBJ2-1|TRBV11-2|TRBD2|-
TGTGCCAGCAGCCGGTCTAGCGGGAGGATTTACAATGAGCAGTTCTTC
CASSRSSGRIYNEQFF
>TRBJ2-3|TRBV7-3|-|-
TGTGCCAGCAGCTTAAGAACAGGGATCAGCACAGATACGCAGTATTTT
CASSLRTGISTDTQYF
>TRBJ2-2|TRBV2|-|-
TGTGCCAGCAGTTTTCACTACTCGGAGGTGAACACCGGGGAGCTGTTTTTT
CASSFHYSEVNTGELFF
>TRBJ2-7|TRBV7-9|-|-
TGTGCCAGCAGCTGGCAGGCCGGGGGCTCCTACGAGCAGTACTTC
CASSWQAGGSYEQYF
>TRBJ2-1|TRBV27|TRBD2|-
TGTGCCAGCAGTTTGGGACTAGCGGGATCGAGCTCCTACAATGAGCAGTTCTTC
CASSLGLAGSSSYNEQFF
>TRBJ2-1|TRBV19|-|-
TGTGCCAGTAGCGGGATCTACTCCTACAATGAGCAGTTCTTC
CASSGIYSYNEQFF
>TRBJ1-1|TRBV6-6|-|few
TGTGCCAGCAGCGAACATGGGGCCACTGAAGCTTTCTTT
CASSEHGATEAFF